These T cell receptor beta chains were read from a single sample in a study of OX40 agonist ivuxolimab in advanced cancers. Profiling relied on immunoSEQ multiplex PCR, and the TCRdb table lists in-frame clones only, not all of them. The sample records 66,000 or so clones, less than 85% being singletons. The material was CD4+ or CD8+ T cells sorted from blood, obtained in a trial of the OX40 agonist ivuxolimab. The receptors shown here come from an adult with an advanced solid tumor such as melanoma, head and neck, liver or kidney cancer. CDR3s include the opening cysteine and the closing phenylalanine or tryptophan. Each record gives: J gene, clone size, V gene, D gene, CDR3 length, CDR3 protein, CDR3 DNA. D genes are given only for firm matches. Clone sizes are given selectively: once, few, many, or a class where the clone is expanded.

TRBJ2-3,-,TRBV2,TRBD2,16,CASNVGGGGSTDTQYF,TGTGCCAGCAATGTGGGCGGGGGGGGTAGCACAGATACGCAGTATTTT
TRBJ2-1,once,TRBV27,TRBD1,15,CASSTRQGASNEQFF,TGTGCCAGCAGTACCAGACAGGGGGCTAGCAATGAGCAGTTCTTC
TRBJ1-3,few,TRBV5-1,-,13,CASSSGDGNTIYF,TGCGCCAGCAGCTCAGGGGACGGAAACACCATATATTTT
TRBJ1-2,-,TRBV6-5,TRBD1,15,CASRTGGTGPYGYTF,TGTGCCAGCAGAACAGGGGGAACGGGCCCATATGGCTACACCTTC
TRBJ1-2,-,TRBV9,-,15,CASSVEGTGFYGYTF,TGTGCCAGCAGCGTTGAGGGAACTGGGTTTTATGGCTACACCTTC
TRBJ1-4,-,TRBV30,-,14,CAWSKGRTNEKLFF,TGTGCCTGGAGTAAGGGCCGGACGAATGAAAAACTGTTTTTT
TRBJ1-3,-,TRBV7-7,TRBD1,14,CASSPRQGGNTIYF,TGTGCCAGCAGCCCCCGACAGGGAGGAAACACCATATATTTT
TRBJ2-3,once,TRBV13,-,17,CASSPFGDTTLTDTQYF,TGTGCCAGCAGCCCCTTCGGGGATACAACTCTCACAGATACGCAGTATTTT
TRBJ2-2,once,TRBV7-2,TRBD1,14,CASSTRQGAGELFF,TGTGCCAGCAGCACGAGACAGGGTGCTGGGGAGCTGTTTTTT
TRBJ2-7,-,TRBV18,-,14,CASSPLGLGLEQYF,TGTGCCAGCTCACCGTTGGGACTGGGCTTGGAGCAGTACTTC
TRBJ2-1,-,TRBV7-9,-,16,CASSLALGRGPAWQFF,TGTGCCAGCAGCTTAGCGCTTGGGCGGGGGCCCGCCTGGCAGTTCTTC
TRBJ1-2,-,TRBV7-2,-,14,CASSLALGPYGYTF,TGTGCCAGCAGCTTAGCATTGGGCCCCTATGGCTACACCTTC
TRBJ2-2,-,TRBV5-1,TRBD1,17,CASSIRTGVPNTGELFF,TGCGCCAGCAGCATTCGCACAGGGGTACCGAACACCGGGGAGCTGTTTTTT
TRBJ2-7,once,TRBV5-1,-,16,CASSPRQSHRMYEQYF,TGCGCCAGCAGCCCTCGACAGAGTCACCGCATGTACGAGCAGTACTTC
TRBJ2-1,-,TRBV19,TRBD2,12,CATGGYLGEQFF,TGTGCCACCGGGGGGTATCTGGGTGAGCAGTTCTTC
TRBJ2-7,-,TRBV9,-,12,CASTPRAYEQYF,TGTGCCAGCACTCCGAGGGCCTACGAGCAGTACTTC
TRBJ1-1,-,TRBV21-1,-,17,CASSPQPGQGVNTEAFF,TGTGCCAGCAGCCCCCAACCGGGACAGGGAGTGAACACTGAAGCTTTCTTT
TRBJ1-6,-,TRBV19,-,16,CASSNRDTSYNSPLHF,TGTGCCAGTAGTAACCGGGACACGTCCTATAATTCACCCCTCCACTTT
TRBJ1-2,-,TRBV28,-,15,CASSLGEGVRDGYTF,TGTGCCAGCAGTTTGGGTGAAGGCGTGCGGGATGGCTACACCTTC
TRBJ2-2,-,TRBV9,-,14,CASSSRLDTGELFF,TGTGCCAGCAGCTCCCGACTAGACACCGGGGAGCTGTTTTTT
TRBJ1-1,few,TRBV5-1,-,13,CASRETVNTEAFF,TGCGCCAGCAGAGAGACAGTGAACACTGAAGCTTTCTTT
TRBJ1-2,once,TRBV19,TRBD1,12,CASREGADGYTF,TGTGCCAGTAGGGAGGGGGCAGACGGCTACACCTTC
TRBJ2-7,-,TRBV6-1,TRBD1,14,CASSIRTGGYEQYF,TGTGCCAGCAGTATCCGGACAGGGGGCTACGAGCAGTACTTC
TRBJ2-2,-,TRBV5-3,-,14,CARTKKGTPVELFF,TGTGCCAGAACCAAGAAAGGGACTCCAGTGGAGCTGTTTTTT
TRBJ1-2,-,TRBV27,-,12,CASSPKNYGYTF,TGTGCCAGCAGTCCGAAGAACTATGGCTACACCTTC
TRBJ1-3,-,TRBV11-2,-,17,CASSLLDSWTVGNTIYF,TGTGCCAGCAGCTTATTGGATTCTTGGACAGTTGGAAACACCATATATTTT
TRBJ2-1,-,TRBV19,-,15,CASSSSGTLRDEQFF,TGTGCCAGTAGTTCGTCCGGGACTCTGCGGGATGAGCAGTTCTTC
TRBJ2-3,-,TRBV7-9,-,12,CASSFVPDTQYF,TGTGCCAGCAGCTTTGTGCCAGATACGCAGTATTTT
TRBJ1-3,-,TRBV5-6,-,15,CASSLGAGSGNTIYF,TGTGCCAGCAGCTTGGGGGCAGGCTCTGGAAACACCATATATTTT
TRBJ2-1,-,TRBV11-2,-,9,CASRPGEFF,TGTGCCAGCAGGCCCGGGGAGTTCTTC
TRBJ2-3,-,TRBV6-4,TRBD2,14,CASSSGGGQDTQYF,TGTGCCAGCAGTTCGGGAGGTGGGCAAGATACGCAGTATTTT
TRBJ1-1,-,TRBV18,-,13,CASSPPQGFGAFF,TGTGCCAGCTCACCTCCACAGGGTTTTGGGGCTTTCTTT
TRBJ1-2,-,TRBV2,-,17,CASSERWGGRQGYGYTF,TGTGCCAGCAGTGAAAGGTGGGGGGGACGTCAGGGCTATGGCTACACCTTC
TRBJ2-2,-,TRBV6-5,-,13,CASVRWNTGELFF,TGTGCCAGCGTACGGTGGAACACCGGGGAGCTGTTTTTT
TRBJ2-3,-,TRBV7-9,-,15,CASSLATGRTDTQYF,TGTGCCAGCAGCTTAGCGACGGGGCGCACAGATACGCAGTATTTT
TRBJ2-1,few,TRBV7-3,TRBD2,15,CASSTRLAGYNEQFF,TGTGCCAGCAGCACCCGACTAGCGGGGTACAATGAGCAGTTCTTC
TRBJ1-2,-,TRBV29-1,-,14,CSVDKAGSNYGYTF,TGCAGCGTTGATAAGGCAGGCTCTAACTATGGCTACACCTTC
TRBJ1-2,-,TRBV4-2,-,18,CASSQEVLLAQPNYGYTF,TGTGCCAGCAGCCAAGAAGTGCTCTTGGCCCAACCTAACTATGGCTACACCTTC
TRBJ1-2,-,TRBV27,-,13,CASRRASVEGYTF,TGTGCCAGCAGAAGGGCATCCGTCGAGGGCTACACCTTC
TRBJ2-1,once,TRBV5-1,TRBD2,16,CASSLALAGVNNEQFF,TGCGCCAGCAGCTTGGCCCTAGCGGGGGTAAACAATGAGCAGTTCTTC
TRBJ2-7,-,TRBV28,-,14,CASIPAGTTYEQYF,TGTGCCAGCATCCCTGCGGGGACAACCTACGAGCAGTACTTC
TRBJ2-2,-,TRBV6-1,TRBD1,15,CASSEDRGRAGELFF,TGTGCCAGCAGTGAAGACAGGGGGCGCGCCGGGGAGCTGTTTTTT
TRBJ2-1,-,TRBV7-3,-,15,CASSLGGRGWDEQFF,TGTGCCAGCAGCTTAGGGGGCAGGGGATGGGATGAGCAGTTCTTC
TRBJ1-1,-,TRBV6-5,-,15,CASSSLGTENTEAFF,TGTGCCAGCAGTTCCCTTGGGACTGAGAACACTGAAGCTTTCTTT
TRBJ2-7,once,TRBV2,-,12,CASTQWGHEQYF,TGTGCCAGCACTCAGTGGGGTCACGAGCAGTACTTC
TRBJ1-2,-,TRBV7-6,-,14,CASSSGNNPTGYTF,TGTGCCAGCAGCTCTGGCAACAATCCAACTGGCTACACCTTC